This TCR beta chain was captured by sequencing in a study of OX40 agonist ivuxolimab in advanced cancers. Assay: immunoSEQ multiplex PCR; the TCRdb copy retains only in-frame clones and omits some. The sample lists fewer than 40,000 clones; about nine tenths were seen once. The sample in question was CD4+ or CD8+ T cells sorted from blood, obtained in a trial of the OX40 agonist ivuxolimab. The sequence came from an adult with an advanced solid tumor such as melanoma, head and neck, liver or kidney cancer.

The CDR3 nucleotides read TGCGCCAGCAGCTTGGAGGGGCACGGCACTGAAGCTTTCTTT. This encodes CASSLEGHGTEAFF. The chain has TRBV5-1 and TRBJ1-1; D may be TRBD1 (5 bases). Deletions cut 0 bases from V and 4 bases from J, with 10 bases between. CDR3 size: 14 residues. Germline V gives CDR1 SGHRS, CDR2 YFSETQ. The whole variable domain, remainder taken from reference TRBV5-1 and TRBJ1-1, is KAGVTQTPRYLIKTRGQQVTLSCSPISGHRSVSWYQQTPGQGLQFLFEYFSETQRNKGNFPGRFSGRQFSNSRSEMNVSTLELGDSALYLCASSLEGHGTEAFFGQGTRLTVV.